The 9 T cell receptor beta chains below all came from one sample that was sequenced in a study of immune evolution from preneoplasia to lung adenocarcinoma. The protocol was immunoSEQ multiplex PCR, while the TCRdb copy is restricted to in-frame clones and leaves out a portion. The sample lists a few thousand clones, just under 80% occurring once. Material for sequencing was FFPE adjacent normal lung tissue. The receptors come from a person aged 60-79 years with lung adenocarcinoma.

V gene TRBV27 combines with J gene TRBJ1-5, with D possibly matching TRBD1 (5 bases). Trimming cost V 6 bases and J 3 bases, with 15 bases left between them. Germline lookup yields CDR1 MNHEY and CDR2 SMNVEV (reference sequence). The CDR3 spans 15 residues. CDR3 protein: CASSPGAKFNQPQHF. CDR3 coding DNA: TGTGCCAGCAGCCCCGGGGCGAAGTTCAATCAGCCCCAGCATTTT.

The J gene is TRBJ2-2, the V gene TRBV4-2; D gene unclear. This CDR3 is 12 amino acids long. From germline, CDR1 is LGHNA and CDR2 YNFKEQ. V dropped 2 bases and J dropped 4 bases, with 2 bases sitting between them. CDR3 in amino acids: CASSQPTGELFF. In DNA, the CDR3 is TGTGCCAGCAGCCAACCCACCGGGGAGCTGTTTTTT.

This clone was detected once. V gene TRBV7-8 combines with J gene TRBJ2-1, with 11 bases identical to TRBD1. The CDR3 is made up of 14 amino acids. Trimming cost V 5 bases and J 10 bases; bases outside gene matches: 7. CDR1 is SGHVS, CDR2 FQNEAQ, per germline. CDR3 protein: CASSQGQGAQEQFF. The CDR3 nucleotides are TGTGCCAGCAGCCAAGGACAGGGGGCGCAGGAGCAGTTCTTC.

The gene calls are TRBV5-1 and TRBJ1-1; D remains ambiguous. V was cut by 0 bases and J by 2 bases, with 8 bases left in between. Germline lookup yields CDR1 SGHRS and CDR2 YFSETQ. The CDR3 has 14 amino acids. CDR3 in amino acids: CASSLGGTNTEAFF. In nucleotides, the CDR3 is TGCGCCAGCAGCTTGGGCGGCACAAACACTGAAGCTTTCTTT.

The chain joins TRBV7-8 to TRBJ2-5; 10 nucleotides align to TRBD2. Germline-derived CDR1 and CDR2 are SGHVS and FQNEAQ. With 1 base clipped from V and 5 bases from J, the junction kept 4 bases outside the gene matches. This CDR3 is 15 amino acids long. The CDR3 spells CASSLEREGRETQYF. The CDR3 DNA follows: TGTGCCAGCAGCTTAGAGCGGGAGGGCCGTGAGACCCAGTACTTC.

The CDR3 protein is CASSLRGRNKNIQYF. The DNA for the CDR3 is TGTGCCAGCAGCTTGCGGGGCAGAAACAAAAACATTCAGTACTTC. The V gene is TRBV5-6, the J gene TRBJ2-4; D possibly uses TRBD1 or TRBD2 (5 bases each). Germline assignment: CDR1 SGHDT and CDR2 YYEEEE. V was shortened by 1 base and J by 3 bases, with 11 bases between the two germline ends. The CDR3 consists of 15 residues.

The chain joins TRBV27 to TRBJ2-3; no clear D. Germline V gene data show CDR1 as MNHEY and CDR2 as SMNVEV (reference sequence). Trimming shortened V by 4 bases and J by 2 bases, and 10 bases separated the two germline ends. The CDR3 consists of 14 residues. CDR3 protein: CASSSLWDTDTQYF. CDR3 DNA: TGTGCCAGCAGTTCCCTATGGGACACAGATACGCAGTATTTT.

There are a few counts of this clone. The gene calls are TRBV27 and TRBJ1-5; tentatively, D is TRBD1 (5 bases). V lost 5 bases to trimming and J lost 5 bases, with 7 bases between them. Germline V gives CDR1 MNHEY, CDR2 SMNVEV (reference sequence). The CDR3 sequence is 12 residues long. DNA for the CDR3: TGTGCCAGCAGTCAGGGAGATCAGCCCCAGCATTTT. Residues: CASSQGDQPQHF.

CDR3 nucleotides: TGTGCCAGCAGCGTGGGACAGAGCTACGAGCAGTACTTC. The encoded protein is CASSVGQSYEQYF. The genes are TRBV5-8 and TRBJ2-7; TRBD1 aligns across 7 bases. V shed 4 bases and J 3 bases; nucleotides not matched to a gene: 4. This CDR3 has 13 amino acids. Germline V CDR1 and CDR2: SGHTS, YDEGEE.